The present T cell receptor beta chain was sequenced within a study of blood T cells in healthy people across ages. Across the whole study: About one barcoded beta molecule per two T cells was the capture yield of template switching.

This clonotype was seen only a few times. The trim removed 4 bases at V and 12 bases at J, leaving 12 bases unmatched. CDR3 size: 14 residues. The germline V gene encodes CDR1 MNHNY and CDR2 SVGAGI (reference sequence). Next came a second PCR, run for about 7 to 11 cycles, which used a sample-barcoded 5' primer along with a J-beta primer mix. TCRdb re-called the 5' RACE reads through MiXCR, storing one row per CDR3 protein. The sample gives some 760,000 distinct CDR3 sequences, 20% to 25% of which show up once; around 3.6% is in the top ten. These records were also assigned to another study, of T cells of mothers and their children. That study reports: For each mother, over 10 million TCR beta CDR3 reads were obtained, and for each child, some 3 million.

What was sequenced was blood. The clonotype originates from a boy aged 5-17 years in good health. The chain couples TRBV6-6 to TRBJ2-7, with 10 bases that match TRBD1. CDR3 sequence: CASSSGTGAVSWYF. The CDR3 coding sequence is TGTGCCAGCAGTTCCGGGACAGGGGCGGTTAGTTGGTACTTC.